The clone carrying this TCR beta chain was picked up one time. Clones were read by immunoSEQ multiplex PCR, and TCRdb kept only the in-frame ones, dropping some. Of some 480,000 clones listed, roughly nine tenths are singletons. The germline CDR1 and CDR2 sequences are SGHVS and FNYEAQ. This CDR3 region has 14 residues. V was pared by 5 bases and J by 10 bases, with 18 bases between. Treatment noted: about 20 received Ad26.COV2.S at low or high dose, single or two shots; 5 received placebo; per-sample allocation not given. Specimens were obtained on day 63 following the first vaccine or placebo injection. These data belong to a study of Ad26.COV2.S vaccination and SARS-CoV-2 variants.

This TCR came from a person between 18 and 59 years old who received the Ad26.COV2.S COVID-19 vaccine or a placebo. This specimen consisted of peripheral blood, obtained in a trial of Ad26.COV2.S vaccine versus placebo. This chain links TRBV7-6 with TRBJ2-1, with a weak D call TRBD1 (5 bases). CDR3 loop: CASSPAHGKGEQFF. In DNA, the CDR3 is TGTGCCAGCAGCCCAGCGCACGGAAAGGGGGAGCAGTTCTTC. Looking up the rest from reference TRBV7-6 and TRBJ2-1 gives the full variable domain: GAGVSQSPRYKVTKRGQDVALRCDPISGHVSLYWYRQALGQGPEFLTYFNYEAQQDKSGLPNDRFSAERPEGSISTLTIQRTEQRDSAMYRCASSPAHGKGEQFFGPGTRLTVL.